This T cell receptor beta chain was sequenced during a study of OX40 agonist ivuxolimab in advanced cancers. From germline, CDR1 is SGHTA and CDR2 FQGTGA. The CDR3 has 16 residues. V gave up 1 base and J gave up 5 bases, with 16 bases separating them. Sequenced by immunoSEQ multiplex PCR; TCRdb stores in-frame clones only, minus some. Among roughly 100,000 clones, about nine tenths were seen once, and the ten largest hold around 1.5%. Comments on this clone: Its cognate antigen is unknown.

Study-level findings and limits: At 0.1 to 3.0 mg/kg and by week 6, CD4+ and CD8+ T cells in the blood had expanded clonally.

Here the sequenced sample was CD4+ or CD8+ T cells sorted from blood, taken in a trial of the OX40 agonist ivuxolimab. This chain links TRBV7-3 with TRBJ2-3; D ambiguous. The source is an adult with an advanced solid tumor such as melanoma, head and neck, liver or kidney cancer. For the CDR3, the DNA is TGTGCCAGCAGCTTAATGGGATCCTTTCCTTTAGATACGCAGTATTTT. Translation gives CASSLMGSFPLDTQYF.